The present TCR beta chain was sequenced within a study of T cell responses to AZD1222 COVID-19 vaccine. Sequenced by immunoSEQ multiplex PCR; TCRdb stores in-frame clones only, minus some. Here the sample spans approximately 200,000 clones, approximately 94% being singletons. Germline CDR1 reads SGDLS; CDR2 reads YYNGEE. This CDR3 is 17 amino acids long. V was clipped by 4 bases and J by 4 bases; unmatched bases: 12. This chain uses TRBV9 with TRBJ2-1; 9 nucleotides line up with TRBD2. The TCR was taken from an adult in good health. The sample consisted of peripheral blood, taken on day 0 of AZD1222 vaccination. The chain's CDR3 is CASSPQVGGRVYNEQFF. Here the CDR3 DNA reads TGTGCCAGCAGCCCACAAGTTGGCGGGAGGGTGTACAATGAGCAGTTCTTC.